What follows describes a single T cell receptor beta chain. Its matching antigen is unknown. This CDR3 has 15 residues. Germline V gene sequence: CDR1 MNHEY, CDR2 SVGAGI. Trimming pared 0 bases from V and 0 bases from J, leaving 9 bases between. This entry is derived from a study of cytomegalovirus exposure and HLA in healthy donors. General observations from the study: The authors later found TCR association rates varying by HLA locus, with DRB1 most and HLA-C fewest.

The PCR contained 60 Vbeta and 13 Jbeta primers. Measured with immunoSEQ multiplex PCR; TCRdb has only the in-frame clones, and not every one. The sample lists 100,000 to 150,000 clones, 65% to 80% occurring once. This TCR came from a woman in her sixties or seventies in good health and CMV-seropositive. Sequencing input: PBMCs. The rearrangement links TRBV6-5 to TRBJ2-7; D might be TRBD1 (5 bases). The CDR3 DNA follows: TGTGCCAGCAGTTACTCGACAGTGGCCTCCTACGAGCAGTACTTC. Protein: CASSYSTVASYEQYF.